Described below is a single T cell receptor beta chain sequence and its context. Its antigen is unidentified. The sample originates from a study of cytomegalovirus exposure and HLA in healthy donors. Study in general: Most genotyped donors, 65% to 85% of fewer than 400, had Caucasian-associated genetic ancestry.

Study-wide findings and caveats: TCR beta chain V- and J-gene trimming was linked, in a later analysis, to a missense variant in DCLRE1C.

The CDR3 sequence is 17 residues long. The V gene's germline CDR1 is SNHLY and CDR2 FYNNEI. The J segment lost 4 bases and the V segment lost 6 bases, leaving 6 bases of the junction unmatched. PCR used 60 Vbeta primers and 13 Jbeta primers. The table came from immunoSEQ multiplex PCR; TCRdb's copy has only in-frame clones and leaves some out. In the table there are 120,000 to 150,000 clones, approximately 78% of which are singletons. This sequence originates from a woman aged 35 to 49 in good health and CMV-seropositive. The chain combines TRBV2 with TRBJ2-1, with TRBD2 matching over 16 bases. The sample taken for sequencing was PBMCs. The CDR3 nucleotides read TGTGCCAGCAGGACCGGGACTAGCGGGAGGGCTTACAATGAGCAGTTCTTC. The encoded protein is CASRTGTSGRAYNEQFF. Full variable domain (rest looked up from reference TRBV2 and TRBJ2-1): EPEVTQTPSHQVTQMGQEVILRCVPISNHLYFYWYRQILGQKVEFLVSFYNNEISEKSEIFDDQFSVERPDGSNFTLKIRSTKLEDSAMYFCASRTGTSGRAYNEQFFGPGTRLTVL.